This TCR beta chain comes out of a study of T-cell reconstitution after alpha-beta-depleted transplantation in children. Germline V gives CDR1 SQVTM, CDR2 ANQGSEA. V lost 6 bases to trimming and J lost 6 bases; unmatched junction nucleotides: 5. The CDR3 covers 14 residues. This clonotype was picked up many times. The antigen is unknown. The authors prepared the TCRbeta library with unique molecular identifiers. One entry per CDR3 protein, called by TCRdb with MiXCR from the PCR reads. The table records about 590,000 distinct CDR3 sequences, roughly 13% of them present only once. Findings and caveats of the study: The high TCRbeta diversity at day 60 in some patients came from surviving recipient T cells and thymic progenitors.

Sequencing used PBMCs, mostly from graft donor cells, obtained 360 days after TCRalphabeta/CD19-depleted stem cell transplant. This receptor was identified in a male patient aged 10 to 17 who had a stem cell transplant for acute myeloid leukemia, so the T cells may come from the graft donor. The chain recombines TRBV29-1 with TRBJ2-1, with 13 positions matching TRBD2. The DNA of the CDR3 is TGCAGCGTCGTTCGGACTAGCGGGAGCAATGAGCAGTTCTTC. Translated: CSVVRTSGSNEQFF.